One sample yielded the 2 T cell receptor beta chains listed below, sequenced in a study of blood T cell repertoires in COVID-19 (dated by TCRdb to the early 2020s). Library prep was done by the immunoSEQ multiplex PCR assay. TCRdb took over this immuneACCESS table, retaining in-frame rearrangements with V and J assigned. Such tables are incomplete; in checked studies, under half of the missing clones stem from an unresolved V gene, and the remainder is unexplained. The sample table holds some 280,000 clones, of which just over 85% were seen once. Less than 3% of the sample lies in the top ten. Sequencing input: peripheral blood. These receptors were taken from a woman aged 25-40 years with active or convalescent COVID-19.

The rearrangement links TRBV9 to TRBJ1-5; 12 nucleotides align to TRBD1. Looked up from germline, CDR1 is SGDLS and CDR2 is YYNGEE. The length of the CDR3 is 16 residues. V lost 4 bases and J lost 6; bases outside the gene matches: 8. CDR3 loop: CASSLGDRGLSQPQHF. CDR3 nucleotides: TGTGCCAGCAGCCTGGGGGACAGGGGGCTTTCTCAGCCCCAGCATTTT.

The J gene is TRBJ2-1, the V gene TRBV7-2, with 13 positions matching TRBD2. V gave up 4 bases and J gave up 7 bases; unmatched junction bases: 13. CDR1 SGHTA and CDR2 FQGNSA come from the germline V gene. CDR3 length equals 18 residues. CDR3 nucleotide sequence: TGTGCCAGCAGCTCGAGAGGGACTAGCGGGATTCGGGGGAATGAGCAGTTCTTC. Protein sequence: CASSSRGTSGIRGNEQFF.